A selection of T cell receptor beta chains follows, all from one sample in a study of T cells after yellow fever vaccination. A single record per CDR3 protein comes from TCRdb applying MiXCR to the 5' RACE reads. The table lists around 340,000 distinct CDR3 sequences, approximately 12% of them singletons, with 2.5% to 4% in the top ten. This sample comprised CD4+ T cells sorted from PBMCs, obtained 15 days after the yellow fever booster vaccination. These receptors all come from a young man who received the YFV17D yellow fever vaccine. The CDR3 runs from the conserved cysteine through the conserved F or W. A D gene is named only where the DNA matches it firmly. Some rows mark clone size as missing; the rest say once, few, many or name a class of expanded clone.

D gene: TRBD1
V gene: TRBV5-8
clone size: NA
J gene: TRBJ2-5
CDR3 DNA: TGTGCCAGCAGCTTGGCCTTGTCAGGGGGAGAGACCCAGTACTTC
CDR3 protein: CASSLALSGGETQYF

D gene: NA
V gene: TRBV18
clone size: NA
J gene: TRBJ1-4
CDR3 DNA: TGTGCCAGCTCAACCACATATGAAAAACTGTTTTTT
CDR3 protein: CASSTTYEKLFF

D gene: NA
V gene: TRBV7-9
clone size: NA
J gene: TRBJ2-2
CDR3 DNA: TGTGCCAGCAGCCGCGGGACCGGCCTTACCGGGGAGCTGTTTTTT
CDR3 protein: CASSRGTGLTGELFF

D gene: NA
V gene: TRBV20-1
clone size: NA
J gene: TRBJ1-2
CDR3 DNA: TGCAGTGCCCAGAGCCAGGGATCGGACGGCTACACCTTC
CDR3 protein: CSAQSQGSDGYTF

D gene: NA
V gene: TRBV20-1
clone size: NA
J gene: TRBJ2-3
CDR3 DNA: TGCAGTGCTAGAAAAGGACAGACAGATACGCAGTATTTT
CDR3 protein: CSARKGQTDTQYF

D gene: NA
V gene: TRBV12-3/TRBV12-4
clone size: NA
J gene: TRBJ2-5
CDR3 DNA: TGTGCCAGCAGTCAGCACAGGTTTCAGGGCAGGGAGACCCAGTACTTC
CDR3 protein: CASSQHRFQGRETQYF

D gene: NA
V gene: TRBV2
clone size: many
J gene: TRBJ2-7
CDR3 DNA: TGTGCCAGCAGTGAACAGATGCTCTACGAGCAGTACTTC
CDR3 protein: CASSEQMLYEQYF

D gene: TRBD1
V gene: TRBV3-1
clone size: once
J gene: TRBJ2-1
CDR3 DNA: TGTGCCAGCAGCCGGGGACAGAGACAGCAGTTCTTC
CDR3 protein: CASSRGQRQQFF

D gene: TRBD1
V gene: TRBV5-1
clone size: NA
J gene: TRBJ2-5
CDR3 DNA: TGCGCCAGCAGCTTGGCCCTGGCAGGGGGCGCGGAGACCCAGTACTTC
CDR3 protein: CASSLALAGGAETQYF

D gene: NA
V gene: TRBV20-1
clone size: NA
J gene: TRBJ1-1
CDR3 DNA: TGCAGTGCTAGCGTTTACTCGAGTTCGATGAACACTGAAGCTTTCTTT
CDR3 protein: CSASVYSSSMNTEAFF

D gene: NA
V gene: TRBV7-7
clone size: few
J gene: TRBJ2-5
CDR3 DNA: TGTGCCAGCAGCCCTCGGGGGGCCAGTGAGACCCAGTACTTC
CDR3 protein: CASSPRGASETQYF

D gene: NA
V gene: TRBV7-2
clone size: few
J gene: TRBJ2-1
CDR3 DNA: TGTGCCAGCAGCTTACCGCCCAGTGAGCAGTTCTTC
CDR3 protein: CASSLPPSEQFF

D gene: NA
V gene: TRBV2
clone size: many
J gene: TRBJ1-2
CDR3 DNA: TGTGCCAGCAGTGAGGGGCCTAATGGCTACACCTTC
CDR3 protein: CASSEGPNGYTF

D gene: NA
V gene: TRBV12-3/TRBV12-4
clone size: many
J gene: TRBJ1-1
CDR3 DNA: TGTGCCAGCAGTATGAGTGGGACCGTTGAAGCTTTCTTT
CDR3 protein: CASSMSGTVEAFF

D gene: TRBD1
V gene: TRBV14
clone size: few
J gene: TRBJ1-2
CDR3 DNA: TGTGCCAGCAGCCAACAGGCGGGACAGACTTTCAACTATGGCTACACCTTC
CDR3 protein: CASSQQAGQTFNYGYTF

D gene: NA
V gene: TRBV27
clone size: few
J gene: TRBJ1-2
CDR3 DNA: TGTGCCAGCAGTTTCGCAGGGCTAGGCTACACCTTC
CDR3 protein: CASSFAGLGYTF

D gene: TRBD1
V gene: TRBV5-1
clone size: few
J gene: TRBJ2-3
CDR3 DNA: TGCGCCAGCAGCTTGGGACAGGGGGCCGGCAAAGCGCAGTATTTT
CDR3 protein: CASSLGQGAGKAQYF

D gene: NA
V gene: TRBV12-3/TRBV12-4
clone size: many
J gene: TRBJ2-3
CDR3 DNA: TGTGCCAGCAGTCCACCCTCGTTCGGACCGGCCGTGGATACGCAGTATTTT
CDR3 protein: CASSPPSFGPAVDTQYF

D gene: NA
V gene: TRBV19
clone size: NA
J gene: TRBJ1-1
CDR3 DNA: TGTGCCAGTAGTCAATCCTACACTGAAGCTTTCTTT
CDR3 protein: CASSQSYTEAFF

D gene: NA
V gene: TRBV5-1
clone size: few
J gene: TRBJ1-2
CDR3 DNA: TGCGCCAGCAGCTTGATCGGGGGGGAGTACAGTTATGGCTACACCTTC
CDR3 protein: CASSLIGGEYSYGYTF

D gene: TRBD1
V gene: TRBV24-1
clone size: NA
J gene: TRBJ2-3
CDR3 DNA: TGTGCCACGCCGTTTAGACACCGGGACAGAGACACAGATACGCAGTATTTT
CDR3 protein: CATPFRHRDRDTDTQYF

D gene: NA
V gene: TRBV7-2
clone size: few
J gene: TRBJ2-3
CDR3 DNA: TGTGCCAGCAGCTTAGGGGCTAACCCCCCCACAGATACGCAGTATTTT
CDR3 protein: CASSLGANPPTDTQYF

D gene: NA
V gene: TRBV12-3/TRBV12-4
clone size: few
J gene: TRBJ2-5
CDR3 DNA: TGTGCCAGCAGTTTTTCCCCCCCCCAGCAAGAGACCCAGTACTTC
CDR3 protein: CASSFSPPQQETQYF

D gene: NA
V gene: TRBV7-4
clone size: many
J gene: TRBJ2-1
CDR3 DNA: TGTGCCAGCAGCCCCCCCCGGGCCGGCTCCTACAATGAGCAGTTCTTC
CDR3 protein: CASSPPRAGSYNEQFF

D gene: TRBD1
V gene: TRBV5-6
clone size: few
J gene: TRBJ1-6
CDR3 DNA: TGTGCCAGCACCCAACGGACAGGGGCGATGCATTCACCCCTCCACTTT
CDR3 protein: CASTQRTGAMHSPLHF

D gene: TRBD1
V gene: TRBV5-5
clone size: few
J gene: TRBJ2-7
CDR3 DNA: TGTGCCAGCAGCAGGACCACAGGGGGCGAGCAGTACTTC
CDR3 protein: CASSRTTGGEQYF

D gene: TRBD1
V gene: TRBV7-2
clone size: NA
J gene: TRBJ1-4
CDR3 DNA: TGTGCCAGCAGCTTAGTCGCCGGGACAGCTAAACTGTTTTTT
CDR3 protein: CASSLVAGTAKLFF

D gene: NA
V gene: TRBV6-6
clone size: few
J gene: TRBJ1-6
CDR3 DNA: TGTGCCAGCAGTCCCGGACAGACGAATTCACCCCTCCACTTT
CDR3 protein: CASSPGQTNSPLHF

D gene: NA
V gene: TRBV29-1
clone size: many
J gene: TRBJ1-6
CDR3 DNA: TGCAGCGTATCGCCAGGGTATAATTCACCCCTCCACTTT
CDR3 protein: CSVSPGYNSPLHF

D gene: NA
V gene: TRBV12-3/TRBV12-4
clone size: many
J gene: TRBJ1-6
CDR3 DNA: TGTGCCAGCAGTTTATCGGGGGGTTCACCCCTCCACTTT
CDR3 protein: CASSLSGGSPLHF

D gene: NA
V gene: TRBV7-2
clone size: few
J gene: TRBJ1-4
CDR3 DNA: TGTGCCAGCAGCCCAGTTGGGGGGGGGACTAATGAAAAACTGTTTTTT
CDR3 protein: CASSPVGGGTNEKLFF

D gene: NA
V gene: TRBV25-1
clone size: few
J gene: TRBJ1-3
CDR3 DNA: TGTGCCAGCAGCCCCCGGGGGGGGGCCTCTGGAAACACCATATATTTT
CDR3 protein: CASSPRGGASGNTIYF

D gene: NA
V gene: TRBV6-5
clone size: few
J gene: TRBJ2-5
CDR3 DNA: TGTGCCAGCAGTTACTCGGGCGGGGGCGGCCCCCAAGAGACCCAGTACTTC
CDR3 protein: CASSYSGGGGPQETQYF

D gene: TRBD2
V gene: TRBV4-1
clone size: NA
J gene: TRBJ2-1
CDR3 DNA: TGCGCCAGCAGCCAAGAAATACTAGCGGGGGGGTATGAGCAGTTCTTC
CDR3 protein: CASSQEILAGGYEQFF

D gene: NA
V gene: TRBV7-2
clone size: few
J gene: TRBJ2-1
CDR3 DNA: TGTGCCAGCAGCCCCGGAGGGGATTTCGATGAGCAGTTCTTC
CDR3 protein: CASSPGGDFDEQFF

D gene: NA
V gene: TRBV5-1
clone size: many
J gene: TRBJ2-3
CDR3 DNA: TGTGCCAGCAGCTTAGGGACGAGCACAGATACGCAGTATTTT
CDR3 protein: CASSLGTSTDTQYF

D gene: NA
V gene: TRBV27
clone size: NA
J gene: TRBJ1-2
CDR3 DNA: TGTGCCAGCACCCGCCAGGGCGGTCTTGGCTACACCTTC
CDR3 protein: CASTRQGGLGYTF

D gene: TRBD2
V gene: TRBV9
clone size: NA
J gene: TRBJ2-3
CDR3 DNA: TGTGCCAGCAGCAAGGGACTAGCGGGGCGTAGCACAGATACGCAGTATTTT
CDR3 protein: CASSKGLAGRSTDTQYF

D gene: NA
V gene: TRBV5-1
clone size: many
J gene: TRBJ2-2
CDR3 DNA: TGCGCCAGCAGCTTGGGACCGCCACCGGGGATCGGGGAGCTGTTTTTT
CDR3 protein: CASSLGPPPGIGELFF

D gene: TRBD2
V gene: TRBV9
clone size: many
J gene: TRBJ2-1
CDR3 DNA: TGTGCCAGCAGCGCAACTAGCGCACTCTACAATGAGCAGTTCTTC
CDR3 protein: CASSATSALYNEQFF

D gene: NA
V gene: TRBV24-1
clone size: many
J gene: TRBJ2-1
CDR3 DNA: TGTGCCACCAGTGCCTCGGACGGAAGCTCCTACAATGAGCAGTTCTTC
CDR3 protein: CATSASDGSSYNEQFF

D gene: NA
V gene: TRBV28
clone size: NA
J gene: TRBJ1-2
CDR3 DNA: TGTGCCAGCAGTTTATGGTCGGTAAAGGGCTACACCTTC
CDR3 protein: CASSLWSVKGYTF

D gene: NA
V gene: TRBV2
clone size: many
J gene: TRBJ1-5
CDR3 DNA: TGTGCCAGCAGTGAAATCCAGGGAGCGAGCAATCAGCCCCAGCATTTT
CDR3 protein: CASSEIQGASNQPQHF

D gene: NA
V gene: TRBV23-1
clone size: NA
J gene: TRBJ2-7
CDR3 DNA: TGCGCCAGACAAGGGCCTGGGTCCTACGAGCAGTACTTC
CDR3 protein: CARQGPGSYEQYF

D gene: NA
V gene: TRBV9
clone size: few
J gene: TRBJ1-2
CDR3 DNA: TGTGCCAGCAGCGTAGCCCCGACTAACTATGGCTACACCTTC
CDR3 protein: CASSVAPTNYGYTF